These T cell receptor beta chains were read from a single sample in a study of blood T cell repertoires in COVID-19. Sequenced by immunoSEQ multiplex PCR; TCRdb stores in-frame clones only, minus some. The table lists 140,000 to 150,000 clones, roughly four fifths of them singletons. The specimen sequenced was peripheral blood. The receptors derive from a human donor with acute or convalescent COVID-19. The donor label of this sample is uncertain. Both conserved end residues are part of each CDR3. The D gene is left open where the match is weak. Clone size is given for some rows only: seen once, a few or many times, or a class if the clone is expanded.

NA,NA,TRBV3-1/TRBV3-2,TRBJ2-3,CASSLNRDSRGDTQYF,TGTGCCAGCAGCCTCAACAGGGATTCGAGGGGAGATACGCAGTATTTT
TRBD2,NA,TRBV19,TRBJ2-1,CASSITSGGPSSYNEQFF,TGTGCCAGTAGTATTACTAGCGGGGGGCCAAGCTCCTACAATGAGCAGTTCTTC
NA,NA,TRBV9,TRBJ2-4,CASSVRMGADIQYF,TGTGCCAGCAGCGTGAGGATGGGGGCGGACATTCAGTACTTC
TRBD1,NA,TRBV29-1,TRBJ1-1,CSVGGPGTGTMNTEAFF,TGCAGCGTTGGGGGCCCTGGGACAGGAACTATGAACACTGAAGCTTTCTTT
TRBD2,NA,TRBV7-2,TRBJ2-1,CASSPQGGEGEQFF,TGTGCCAGCAGCCCTCAAGGTGGGGAGGGTGAGCAGTTCTTC
NA,NA,TRBV11-2,TRBJ1-6,CASSHRQPGSYNSPLHF,TGTGCCAGCAGCCACAGGCAGCCGGGCTCCTATAATTCACCCCTCCACTTT
NA,NA,TRBV6-5,TRBJ2-2,CASSLTGELFF,TGTGCCAGCAGTCTGACCGGGGAGCTGTTTTTT
TRBD2,NA,TRBV5-6,TRBJ2-7,CASSPYEGGLAGTKDF,TGTGCCAGCAGCCCGTACGAGGGGGGACTAGCGGGGACCAAGGATTTC
NA,NA,TRBV3-1/TRBV3-2,TRBJ2-1,CASSSPHRVDEQFF,TGTGCCAGCAGCAGCCCCCACAGGGTCGATGAGCAGTTCTTC
NA,NA,TRBV24-1,TRBJ1-4,CATGEGVGEKLFF,TGTGCCACCGGCGAGGGGGTAGGGGAAAAACTGTTTTTT
NA,few,TRBV6-1,TRBJ1-6,CASSESSFADRNNSPLHF,TGTGCCAGCAGTGAGTCGTCCTTCGCCGACAGAAATAATTCACCCCTCCACTTT